This entry describes one T cell receptor beta chain. Antigen specificity is unknown. This sample includes further DNA sequences coding for the same CDR3. These data belong to a study of shared clonotypes between healthy human individuals. Overall study results and limits: Estimated clonotype richness was generally higher in naive than memory subsets. A handful of donors had about 5% of their naive CD4 clonotypes in common.

Data came from immunoSEQ multiplex PCR; TCRdb stores just in-frame clones and leaves some out. In the table there are roughly 1 million clones, roughly 80% of which are singletons. The CDR3 sequence is 14 residues long. Germline CDR1 MDHEN, CDR2 SYDVKM. The ends were cut back, 6 bases at V and 5 bases at J, with 16 bases in the middle. The sequence derives from a man between 18 and 29 years old in good health. The sample taken for sequencing was memory CD4+ T cells sorted from blood. Subset noted: CD45RA-negative fraction. This chain links TRBV28 with TRBJ2-5; D may match TRBD1 or TRBD2 (5 bases each). CDR3 sequence (DNA): TGTGCCAGCAGGGGGCCCGGGGCAGGGGAGACCCAGTACTTC. Translated, it gives CASRGPGAGETQYF.